This T cell receptor (beta chain) is drawn from a study of shared clonotypes between healthy human individuals. The study separated CD4+ cells into CD45RA+ naive and CD45RA-negative memory subsets. CDR1 is SGDLS, CDR2 YYNGEE, per germline. The CDR3 loop spans 13 amino acids. Trimming removed 3 bases from V and 9 bases from J, with 14 bases in between. Profiled with immunoSEQ multiplex PCR; TCRdb holds only in-frame clones, not every one. The table records 950,000 to 1,100,000 clones, about 75% of them present only once. The chain links TRBV9 to TRBJ2-3; D tentatively reads TRBD1 or TRBD2 (5 bases each). This clonotype was sampled from a man in his late teens or twenties in good health. Sequenced input: memory CD4+ T cells sorted from blood. The subset denotes: CD45RA-negative fraction. The CDR3 region has the DNA TGTGCCAGCAGCGCCCTACTGGGGGTGACGCAGTATTTT. Its translation: CASSALLGVTQYF.